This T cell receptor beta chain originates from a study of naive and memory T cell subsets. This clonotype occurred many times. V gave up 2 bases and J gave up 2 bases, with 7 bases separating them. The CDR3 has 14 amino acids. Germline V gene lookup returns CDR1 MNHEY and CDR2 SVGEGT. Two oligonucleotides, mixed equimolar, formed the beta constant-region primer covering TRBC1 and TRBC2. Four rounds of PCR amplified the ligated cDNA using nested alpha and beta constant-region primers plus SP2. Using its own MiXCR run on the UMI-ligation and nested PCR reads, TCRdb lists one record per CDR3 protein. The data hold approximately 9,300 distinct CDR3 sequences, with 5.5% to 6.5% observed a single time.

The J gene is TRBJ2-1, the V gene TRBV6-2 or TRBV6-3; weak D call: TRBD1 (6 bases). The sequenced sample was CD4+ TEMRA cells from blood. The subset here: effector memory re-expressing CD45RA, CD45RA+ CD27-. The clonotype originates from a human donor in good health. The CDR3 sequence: CASSYGGPYNEQFF. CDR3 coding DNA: TGTGCCAGCAGTTACGGGGGCCCCTACAATGAGCAGTTCTTC.